This T cell receptor beta chain was recorded in a study of immune evolution from preneoplasia to lung adenocarcinoma. Study-level results: Top clone frequencies peaked in normal lung, apparently declining through invasive adenocarcinoma.

With respect to this clone: The antigen is unknown.

This CDR3 region has 17 residues. The V gene end was trimmed by 0 bases and the J gene end by 5 bases; junction bases not matched to a gene: 9. The germline V gene encodes CDR1 SGHNT and CDR2 YENEEA. Data came from immunoSEQ multiplex PCR; TCRdb stores just in-frame clones and leaves some out. The sample consists of approximately 7,000 clones, more than 80% of them appearing once. Sample: FFPE lung adenocarcinoma in situ tissue. This sequence joins TRBV11-3 and TRBJ2-1, with 8 nucleotides matching TRBD1. The source of this sequence is a donor at least 70 years old with lung adenocarcinoma. In nucleotides, the CDR3 is TGTGCCAGCAGCTTAGATGGGGTCCAGGGGGCGAACAATGAGCAGTTCTTC. This sequence encodes CASSLDGVQGANNEQFF.